A single T cell receptor (beta chain) is shown here with its context. What it recognizes is unknown. Germline V gives CDR1 SGHTA, CDR2 FQGNSA. Between the trimmed V and J ends, which lost 5 bases and 3 bases, there was a span of 19 bases. CDR3 length: 16 amino acids. Here immunoSEQ multiplex PCR was the method, and the copy in TCRdb shows in-frame clones only, minus some. Of 25,000 to 35,000 clones in the sample, 80% are singletons; the top ten hold less than 7%. This entry comes from a study of Siglec-9 on CD8 T cells in melanoma. Study-wide results and limits: Siglec-9 reportedly marks and regulates an effector memory CD8+ T-cell subset apparently accumulating in melanoma tumors.

This receptor was taken from a human donor in good health. The sequenced sample was Siglec-9- CD8+ T cells sorted from blood. The V gene is TRBV7-2, the J gene TRBJ1-2; D is unresolved. Here the CDR3 reads CASSVDLFLFDYGYTF. CDR3 in DNA: TGTGCCAGCAGCGTTGACTTGTTCTTATTTGACTATGGCTACACCTTC.